Listed here are 21 T cell receptor beta chains from one sample, sequenced in a study of T-cell memory formation after mild COVID-19. TCRdb processed the 5' RACE reads anew with MiXCR; each CDR3 protein has one entry. The sample lists hundreds of thousands of distinct CDR3 sequences, roughly a quarter occurring once. Sequencing was done on a sample of PBMCs or a T cell subset sorted from them (not recorded which). The source is an adult woman who had mild COVID-19 (a few samples of this study predate the infection). Cell type and time point are not known.

This chain connects TRBV7-8 to TRBJ1-3; no clear D. Trimming pared 2 bases from V and 0 bases from J, leaving 14 bases between. Germline V gene data show CDR1 as SGHVS and CDR2 as FQNEAQ. This CDR3 contains 17 residues. The CDR3 DNA is TGTGCCAGCAGCTTAAGGGCCCGGGGTAGCTCTGGAAACACCATATATTTT. Protein: CASSLRARGSSGNTIYF.

This clonotype occurred a few times. The chain carries TRBV6-2 or TRBV6-3 and TRBJ2-2; no clear D. CDR1 and CDR2 (germline): MNHEY, SVGEGT. The CDR3 has 14 amino acids. Trimming took 5 bases from V and 6 from J, leaving 13 bases between them. The CDR3 DNA sequence: TGTGCCAGCAGTCAAACCCCTAGGCCCGGGGAGCTGTTTTTT. Encoded protein: CASSQTPRPGELFF.

For this clonotype: One junction end disagrees with the germline gene, perhaps due to a read error. The chain couples TRBV10-3 to TRBJ2-1; 7 bases line up with TRBD1. CDR1 is ENHRY, CDR2 SYGVKD, per germline. This CDR3 spans 14 amino acids. As DNA, the CDR3 is TGTGCCATAAGTGATATGGGACAGTACAATGAGCAGTTCTTC. Its translation: CAISDMGQYNEQFF.

This sequence joins TRBV14 and TRBJ1-1; D remains ambiguous. The CDR3 totals 13 residues. Germline V gene lookup returns CDR1 SGHDN and CDR2 FVKESK. The V and J ends lost 6 bases and 0 bases respectively, with 8 bases between them. CDR3 residues: CASSRVLNTEAFF. CDR3 coding DNA: TGTGCCAGCAGTAGGGTCCTGAACACTGAAGCTTTCTTT. Full variable domain (rest looked up from reference TRBV14 and TRBJ1-1): EAGVTQFPSHSVIEKGQTVTLRCDPISGHDNLYWYRRVMGKEIKFLLHFVKESKQDESGMPNNRFLAERTGGTYSTLKVQPAELEDSGVYFCASSRVLNTEAFFGQGTRLTVV.

This clonotype has only a few counts. The chain links TRBV24-1 to TRBJ2-1; 9 bases line up with TRBD2. The V segment lost 5 bases and the J segment 5 bases; nucleotides outside the gene matches: 3. Germline values: CDR1 KGHDR, CDR2 SFDVKD. The length of the CDR3 is 14 residues. The CDR3 coding sequence is TGTGCCACCAGTGTAGCGGGGGCGAACAATGAGCAGTTCTTC. This translates into CATSVAGANNEQFF.

This clonotype was seen a handful of times. The V call is TRBV19, the J call TRBJ2-7, with D possibly being TRBD2 (5 bases). CDR3 length equals 11 residues. Trimming took off 7 bases at V and 6 bases at J, with 10 bases between the two ends. Germline loops: CDR1 LNHDA, CDR2 SQIVND (reference sequence). The CDR3 spells CASTDGVEQYF. In nucleotides, the CDR3 is TGTGCCAGTACCGACGGGGTCGAGCAGTACTTC.

This clonotype showed up just a few times. The chain recombines TRBV30 with TRBJ2-3, with 9 positions matching TRBD1. Germline CDR1 and CDR2: GTSNPN and SVGIG (reference sequence). J was trimmed by 4 bases and V by 5 bases; bases with no gene match: 1. The CDR3 is 12 amino acids. The CDR3 spells CAWGDRADTQYF. DNA for the CDR3: TGTGCCTGGGGGGACAGGGCAGATACGCAGTATTTT.

This clonotype was picked up a small number of times. V and J are TRBV24-1 and TRBJ1-1, with unresolved D. The V gene's germline CDR1 is KGHDR and CDR2 SFDVKD. CDR3 length: 11 amino acids. Between the trimmed V and J ends, which lost 5 bases and 6 bases, there was a span of 6 bases. CDR3 DNA: TGTGCCACCAGTGTAGGGCCTGAAGCTTTCTTT. Translated: CATSVGPEAFF.

Many counts were recorded for this clonotype. The junction does not match germline at one end; this may be a read error. The CDR3 here is CASSLVSDTQYF. The CDR3, as DNA: TGTGCCAGCAGCCTTGTCTCGGATACGCAGTATTTT. The chain joins TRBV5-1 to TRBJ2-3; D gene uncertain. Germline lookup yields CDR1 SGHRS and CDR2 YFSETQ. This CDR3 contains 12 residues.

The rearrangement uses TRBV5-5 and TRBJ1-1; no clear D. V gave up 4 bases and J gave up 2 bases, with 12 bases separating them. CDR3 length: 14 amino acids. Germline values: CDR1 SGHKS, CDR2 YYEKEE (reference sequence). The CDR3 here is CASSPFPGNTEAFF. CDR3 bases: TGTGCCAGCAGCCCCTTTCCGGGAAACACTGAAGCTTTCTTT.

The CDR3 sequence: CASSTPGSSDFEGYTF. CDR3 nucleotides: TGTGCCAGCAGTACCCCCGGCAGTTCAGATTTCGAGGGCTACACCTTC. The gene calls are TRBV6-5 and TRBJ1-2; D remains unclear. Trimming took off 5 bases at V and 8 bases at J, with 24 bases between the two ends. CDR3 length: 16 residues. In germline, CDR1 is MNHEY, CDR2 SVGAGI.

V gene TRBV2 combines with J gene TRBJ2-1; D possibly corresponds to TRBD2 (7 bases). Trimming left V 3 bases short and J 5 bases short, with 14 bases between. The CDR3 runs to 15 residues. Germline V lookup: CDR1 SNHLY, CDR2 FYNNEI. As DNA, the CDR3 is TGTGCCAGCAGTGATGAGGGGGGGAGGGACAATGAGCAGTTCTTC. It translates to CASSDEGGRDNEQFF.

This clonotype has a handful of counts. J is TRBJ1-3 and V is TRBV4-1; D is uncertain. V was trimmed by 1 base and J by 3 bases, leaving 16 bases between them. Germline V gene sequence: CDR1 MGHRA, CDR2 YSYEKL. The CDR3 contains 17 residues. The CDR3 here is CASSQGAGTTIGNTIYF. In nucleotides, the CDR3 is TGCGCCAGCAGCCAAGGGGCGGGAACTACCATTGGAAACACCATATATTTT.

On this clonotype: Lacking the conserved final phenylalanine or tryptophan, this CDR3 likely reflects a read error. It is unclear where the CDR3 begins or ends on the DNA, so no DNA is shown, and the CDR3 is as TCRdb lists it. The CDR3 sequence is CASSLGPETGV. This chain connects TRBV12-3 or TRBV12-4 to TRBJ1-3; the DNA was not used to check the table's D call, TRBD1. The CDR3 is 11 amino acids long, termini counted.

The chain uses TRBV2 and TRBJ1-4; TRBD1 aligns across 7 bases. V shed 8 bases, J shed 4 bases, and the junction held 4 bases outside the gene matches. CDR1 SNHLY and CDR2 FYNNEI come from the germline V gene. The CDR3 has 13 amino acids. In nucleotides, the CDR3 is TGTGCCAGCCAGGGGGGAAGTAATGAAAAACTGTTTTTT. It translates to CASQGGSNEKLFF.

This clonotype appeared a few times. This chain links TRBV4-1 with TRBJ1-1; D may be TRBD1 (5 bases). The V gene's germline CDR1 is MGHRA and CDR2 YSYEKL. This CDR3 is 14 amino acids long. V dropped 4 bases and J dropped 8 bases, with 17 bases sitting between them. CDR3 sequence (DNA): TGCGCCAGCAGCCGCTCTCCTTATGGGACGGAAGCTTTCTTT. Its protein is CASSRSPYGTEAFF.

This clonotype has a handful of counts. The chain recombines TRBV15 with TRBJ1-1, with D maybe TRBD1 (5 bases). Between the trimmed V and J ends, which lost 4 bases and 4 bases, there was a span of 13 bases. The germline V gene has CDR1 LNHNV and CDR2 YYDKDF (reference sequence). This CDR3 is built from 14 residues. CDR3 nucleotides: TGTGCCACCAGCATTATCGAGGGGACCACTGAAGCTTTCTTT. Amino acid sequence: CATSIIEGTTEAFF.

The chain carries TRBV2 and TRBJ2-1, with D possibly called TRBD1 or TRBD2 (5 bases each). The CDR3 is 14 amino acids. V was cut by 6 bases and J by 6 bases, with 15 bases left in between. The germline CDR1 and CDR2 sequences are SNHLY and FYNNEI. The CDR3 coding sequence is TGTGCCAGCAGGCCCGGGACCGCGAGCAATGAGCAGTTCTTC. Encoded protein: CASRPGTASNEQFF.

This clonotype was seen only a few times. The junction and the germline gene differ at one end; a read error may be behind it. This chain uses TRBV7-3 with TRBJ2-7; a possible D gene is TRBD1 (7 bases). The CDR3 loop spans 14 amino acids. Looked up from germline, CDR1 is SGHTA and CDR2 is FQGTGA. In DNA form, the CDR3 reads TGTGCCAGCAGCCTAACACAGGGGAGGTACGAGCAGTACTTC. Translated, it gives CASSLTQGRYEQYF.

The chain combines TRBV2 with TRBJ2-1, with 9 bases identical to TRBD2. CDR1 is SNHLY, CDR2 FYNNEI, per germline. The CDR3 has 14 residues. The J segment lost 1 base and the V segment lost 8 bases, leaving 3 bases of the junction unmatched. In DNA, the CDR3 is TGTGCCAGCGAGAGCGGGGGGTCCTACAATGAGCAGTTCTTC. It translates to CASESGGSYNEQFF.

The CDR3 DNA reads as TGTGCCAGCTCACCAGGGGTGGAGAGAGAGACCCAGTACTTC. Its protein is CASSPGVERETQYF. V usage is TRBV18 and J usage is TRBJ2-5; no firm D call. This CDR3 contains 14 residues. The V end lost 2 bases, the J end lost 4 bases, and 11 bases lay between the germline ends. Germline V gene data show CDR1 as KGHSH and CDR2 as LQKENI.